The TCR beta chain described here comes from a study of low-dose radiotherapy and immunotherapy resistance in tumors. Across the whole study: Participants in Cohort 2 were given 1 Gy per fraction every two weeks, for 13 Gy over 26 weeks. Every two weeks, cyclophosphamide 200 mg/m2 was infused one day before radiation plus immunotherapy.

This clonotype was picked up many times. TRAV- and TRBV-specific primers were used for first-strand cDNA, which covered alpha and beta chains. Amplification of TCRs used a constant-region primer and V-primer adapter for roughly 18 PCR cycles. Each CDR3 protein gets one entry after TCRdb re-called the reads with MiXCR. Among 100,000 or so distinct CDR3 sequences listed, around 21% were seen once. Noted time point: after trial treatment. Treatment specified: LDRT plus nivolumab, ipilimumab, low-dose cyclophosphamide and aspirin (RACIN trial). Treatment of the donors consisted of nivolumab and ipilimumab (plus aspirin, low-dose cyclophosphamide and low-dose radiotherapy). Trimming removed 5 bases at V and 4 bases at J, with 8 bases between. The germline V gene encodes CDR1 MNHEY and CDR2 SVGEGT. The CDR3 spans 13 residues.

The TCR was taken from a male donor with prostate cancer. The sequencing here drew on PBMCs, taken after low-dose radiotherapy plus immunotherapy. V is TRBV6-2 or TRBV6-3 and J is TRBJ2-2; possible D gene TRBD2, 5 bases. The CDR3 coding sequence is TGTGCCAGCAGTGACTATTCCACCGGGGAGCTGTTTTTT. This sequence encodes CASSDYSTGELFF.